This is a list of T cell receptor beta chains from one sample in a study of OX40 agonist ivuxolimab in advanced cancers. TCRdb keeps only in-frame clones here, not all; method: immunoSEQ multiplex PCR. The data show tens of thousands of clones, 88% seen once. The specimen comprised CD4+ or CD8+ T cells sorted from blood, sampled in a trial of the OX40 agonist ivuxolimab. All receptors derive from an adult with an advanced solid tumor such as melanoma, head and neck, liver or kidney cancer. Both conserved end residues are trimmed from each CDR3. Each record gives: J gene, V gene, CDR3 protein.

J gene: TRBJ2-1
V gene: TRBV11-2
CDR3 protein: ASRRLQGFGNEQF

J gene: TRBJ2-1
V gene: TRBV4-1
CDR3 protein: ASSQEGSGPKF

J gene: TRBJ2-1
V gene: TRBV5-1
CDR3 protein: ASSTPWGTSGSYNEQF

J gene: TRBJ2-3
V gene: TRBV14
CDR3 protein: ASSPLAGGTDTQY

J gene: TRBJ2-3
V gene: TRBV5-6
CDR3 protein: ASSRPPGADTQY

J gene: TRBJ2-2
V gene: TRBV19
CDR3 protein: ACRGQSGELF

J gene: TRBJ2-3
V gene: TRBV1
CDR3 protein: TSSHYWREGSISTDTQY

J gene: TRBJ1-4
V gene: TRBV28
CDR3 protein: ASSSGAPNEKLF

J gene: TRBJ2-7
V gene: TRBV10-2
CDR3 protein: ASSEERSYEQY

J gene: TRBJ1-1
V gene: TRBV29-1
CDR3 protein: SVDRGAVNTEAF

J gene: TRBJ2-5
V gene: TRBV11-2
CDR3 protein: ASSEARQETQY

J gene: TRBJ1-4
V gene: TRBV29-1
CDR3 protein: SVDRGEKLF

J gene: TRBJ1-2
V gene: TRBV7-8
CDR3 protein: ASSLGSYGYT

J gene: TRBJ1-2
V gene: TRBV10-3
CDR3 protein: AISPGQVDGYT

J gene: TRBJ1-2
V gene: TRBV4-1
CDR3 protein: ASSQGGPYGYT

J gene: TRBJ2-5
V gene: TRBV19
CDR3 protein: ASSRAEGPETQY

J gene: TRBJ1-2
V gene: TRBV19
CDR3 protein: ASSIGWVPQGGYT

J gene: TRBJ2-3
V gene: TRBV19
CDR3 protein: ASSSGRVATDTQY

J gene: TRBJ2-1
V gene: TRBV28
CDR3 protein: ASSTGLSYNEQF

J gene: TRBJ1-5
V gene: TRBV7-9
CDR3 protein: ASSGTNSNQPQH

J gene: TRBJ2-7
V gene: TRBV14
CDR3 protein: ASSQGGGGGYEQY

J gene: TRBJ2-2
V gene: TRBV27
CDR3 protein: ASSRVLGTGELF

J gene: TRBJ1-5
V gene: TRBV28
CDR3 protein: ASSLVGNRGGQPQH

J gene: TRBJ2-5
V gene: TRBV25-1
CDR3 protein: ASSAGQGRGKTQY

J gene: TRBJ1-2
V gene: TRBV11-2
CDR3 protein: ASTEGGNYGYT

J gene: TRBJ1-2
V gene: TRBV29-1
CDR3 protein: SVPGSYGYT

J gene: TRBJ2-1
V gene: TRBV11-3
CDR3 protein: ASSQKREVSNEQF

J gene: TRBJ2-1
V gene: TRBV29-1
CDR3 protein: SAGTGGPTYSYNEQF

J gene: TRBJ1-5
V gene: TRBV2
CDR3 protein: ASRGQANQPQH

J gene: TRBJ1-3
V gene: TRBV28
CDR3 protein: ASSDRVSGNTIY

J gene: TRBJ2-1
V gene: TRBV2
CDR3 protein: AGEYRGNEQF

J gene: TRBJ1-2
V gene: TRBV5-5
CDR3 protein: ASSAQDRGRSGYT

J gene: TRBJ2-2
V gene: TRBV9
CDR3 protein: ASKGRENTGELF

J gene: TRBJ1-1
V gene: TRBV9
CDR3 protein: ASSVASRTEAF

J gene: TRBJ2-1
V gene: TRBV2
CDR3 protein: ASSEVTSLLLAGGEQF

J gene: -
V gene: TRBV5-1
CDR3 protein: ASSSAPTGGSGDTQH

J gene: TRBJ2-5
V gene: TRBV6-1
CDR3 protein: ASSEGTGRETQY

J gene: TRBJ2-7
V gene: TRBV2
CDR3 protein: ASSGSGTEQY

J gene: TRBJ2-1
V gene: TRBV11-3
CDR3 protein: ASSLTSGGYNEQF

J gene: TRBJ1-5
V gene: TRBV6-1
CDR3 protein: ASSGTGDSNQPQH

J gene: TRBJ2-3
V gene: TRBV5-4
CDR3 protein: ASSPAGLSSTDTQY

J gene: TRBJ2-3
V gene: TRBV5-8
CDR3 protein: ASRPRQAVDTQY

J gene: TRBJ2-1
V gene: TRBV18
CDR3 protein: ASSPPLGNNEQF

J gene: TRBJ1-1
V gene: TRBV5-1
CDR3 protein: ASSLGGTGNTEAF

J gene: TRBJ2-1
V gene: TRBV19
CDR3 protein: ASSISHEQF

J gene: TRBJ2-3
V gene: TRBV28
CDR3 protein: ASSLRRTSGSITDTQY

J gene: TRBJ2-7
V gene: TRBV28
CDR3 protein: ASSFGGEESEQY

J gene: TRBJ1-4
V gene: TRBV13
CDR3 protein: ASSSGRDEKLF

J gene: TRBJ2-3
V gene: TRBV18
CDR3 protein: ASSPGSGRAYTQY

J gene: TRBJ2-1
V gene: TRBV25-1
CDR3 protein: ASSSPGTRNNEQF

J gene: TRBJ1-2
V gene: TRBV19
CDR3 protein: ASSGQGDYGYT

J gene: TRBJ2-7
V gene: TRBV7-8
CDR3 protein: ASSISGTVKHEQY

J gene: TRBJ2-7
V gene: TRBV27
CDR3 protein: ASRGGGWREGPYEQY